The 14 T cell receptor beta chains presented below share a single source sample, sequenced in a study of regulatory T cells in long-lasting Graves disease. Time point specified: newly diagnosed GD, antithyroid drugs for less than 3 months. Preparation of the TCR library used RNA extracted from PBMCs. TCR beta libraries were built with iRepertoire HTBI primers and Arm-PCR of CDR3 regions. TCRdb re-called the multiplex PCR reads through MiXCR, storing one row per CDR3 protein. This table holds 250,000 or so distinct CDR3 sequences, roughly a fifth found once. The sequences come from peripheral blood mononuclear cells (PBMCs), collected at new diagnosis, from a patient treated with antithyroid drugs. Receptor source: a female donor with Graves disease.

This clonotype occurred many times. This chain connects TRBV6-2 or TRBV6-3 to TRBJ2-5, with D possibly being TRBD1 or TRBD2 (6 bases each). Trimming took 0 bases from V and 5 from J, leaving 10 bases between them. Germline assignment: CDR1 MNHEY and CDR2 SVGEGT. The CDR3 runs to 14 residues. CDR3 nucleotides: TGTGCCAGCAGTTACTCAGTAGGGGGGGAGACCCAGTACTTC. Encoded protein: CASSYSVGGETQYF.

Worth noting for this clonotype: Here the CDR3 omits its conserved ending phenylalanine or tryptophan, so a read error is the likely source. This chain connects TRBV20-1 to TRBJ2-2, with TRBD2 matching over 11 bases. Germline loops: CDR1 DFQATT, CDR2 SNEGSKA (reference sequence). The V gene end was trimmed by 5 bases and the J gene end by 4 bases; junction bases not matched to a gene: 6. The CDR3 consists of 15 residues. As DNA, the CDR3 is TGCAGTGCTCTGACTAGCGGGGCACGCACCGGGGAGCTGTTTTCT. Protein sequence: CSALTSGARTGELFS.

A note on this clonotype: A far larger clone is just one base off, so this is likely a read error. V usage is TRBV11-1 and J usage is TRBJ2-7, with D maybe TRBD1 (6 bases). CDR1 and CDR2 (germline): SGHAT, FQDESV (reference sequence). V was trimmed by 8 bases and J by 1 base, leaving 15 bases between them. The CDR3 has 14 residues. CDR3 nucleotides: TGTGCCAGCGGACACCGGGACACGTCCTACGAGCAGTACTTC. The encoded protein is CASGHRDTSYEQYF.

This clonotype was picked up many times. J is TRBJ2-1 and V is TRBV6-1; 7 bases agree with TRBD1. After removal of 6 bases from V and 0 bases from J, the junction contained 5 bases not matched to a gene. The V gene's germline CDR1 is MNHNS and CDR2 SASEGT. CDR3 size: 15 residues. The CDR3 DNA follows: TGTGCCAGCAGCCTCGACAGGGACTCCTACAATGAGCAGTTCTTC. It is translated as CASSLDRDSYNEQFF.

The chain uses TRBV12-3 or TRBV12-4 and TRBJ2-7; TRBD2 aligns across 11 bases. V lost 7 bases and J lost 5; bases outside the gene matches: 10. The CDR3 sequence is 15 residues long. The CDR3: CASTTTSGIGDEQYF. The DNA for the CDR3 is TGTGCCAGCACCACGACTAGCGGGATAGGCGACGAGCAGTACTTC.

This clonotype was seen many times. The rearrangement joins TRBV6-2 or TRBV6-3 to TRBJ2-1, with a possible D match to TRBD2 (6 bases). V was shortened by 2 bases and J by 3 bases, with 14 bases between the two germline ends. Germline CDR1 and CDR2: MNHEY and SVGEGT. CDR3 length: 16 amino acids. This chain's CDR3 is CASSYRDWGFYNEQFF. The CDR3 DNA follows: TGTGCCAGCAGTTACCGGGACTGGGGATTCTACAATGAGCAGTTCTTC.

There are many counts of this clonotype. This chain uses TRBV12-3 or TRBV12-4 with TRBJ2-2; D is unresolved. V lost 7 bases, J lost 2 bases, and 11 bases lay in between. There are 14 residues in the CDR3. In DNA form, the CDR3 reads TGTGCCAGCATCGGACCCCCCAACACCGGGGAGCTGTTTTTT. Translated, it gives CASIGPPNTGELFF.

This clonotype was detected many times. The genes are TRBV2 and TRBJ1-4; 8 bases match TRBD1. In germline, CDR1 is SNHLY, CDR2 FYNNEI. The length of the CDR3 is 16 residues. The trim removed 6 bases at V and 8 bases at J, leaving 14 bases unmatched. CDR3 sequence: CASSQLQGAGKEKLFF. The CDR3 coding sequence is TGTGCCAGCAGCCAACTCCAGGGGGCAGGGAAGGAAAAACTGTTTTTT.

This clonotype showed up many times. The chain links TRBV27 to TRBJ2-1; no reliable D call. Germline assignment: CDR1 MNHEY and CDR2 SMNVEV (reference sequence). Trimming took 2 bases from V and 4 from J, leaving 12 bases between them. CDR3 length: 15 amino acids. In DNA form, the CDR3 reads TGTGCCAGCAGTTTAAGTAGTGGTAGTTACAATGAGCAGTTCTTC. This codes for CASSLSSGSYNEQFF.

The sample holds many counts of this clonotype. The rearrangement uses TRBV6-1 and TRBJ2-7; 8 nucleotides align to TRBD2. The V and J ends lost 5 bases and 6 bases, in that order; junction bases with no gene match: 9. CDR3 length equals 14 residues. Germline loops: CDR1 MNHNS, CDR2 SASEGT. DNA for the CDR3: TGTGCCAGCAGTCCCTCGGGGGGGGTTCGCGAGCAGTACTTC. Amino acids: CASSPSGGVREQYF.

This clonotype turned up a few times. The chain recombines TRBV6-9 with TRBJ1-4; D is possibly TRBD1 (5 bases). CDR1 is MNHGY and CDR2 is SVAAGI in the germline V gene. V dropped 3 bases and J dropped 4 bases, with 12 bases sitting between them. The length of the CDR3 is 15 residues. CDR3 coding DNA: TGTGCCAGCAGTTACGTACCAGGGATTAATGAAAAACTGTTTTTT. Encoded protein: CASSYVPGINEKLFF.

This clonotype has more than one count but fewer than ten. The chain links TRBV4-3 to TRBJ2-7, with TRBD2 matching 7 bases. The CDR3 is 15 amino acids. V gave up 3 bases and J gave up 3 bases; unmatched junction bases: 8. Germline loops: CDR1 LGHNA, CDR2 YSLEER. CDR3 amino acids: CASSQGPGLRYEQYF. The CDR3 bases are TGCGCCAGCAGCCAGGGACCGGGACTACGCTACGAGCAGTACTTC.

This clonotype was recorded at least ten times. The chain couples TRBV28 to TRBJ2-1, with D unclear. The CDR3 covers 14 residues. The V gene lost 4 bases and the J gene lost 8 bases, with 15 bases spanning the gap. Germline CDR1 and CDR2: MDHEN and SYDVKM. The CDR3 spells CASSSPLPLYEQFF. The CDR3 coding sequence is TGTGCCAGCAGTTCCCCGCTACCTCTCTATGAGCAGTTCTTC.

The V call is TRBV11-1, the J call TRBJ2-1; the D gene is possibly TRBD2 (6 bases). This CDR3 spans 17 amino acids. Trimming removed 5 bases from V and 10 bases from J, with 27 bases in between. The germline CDR1 and CDR2 sequences are SGHAT and FQDESV (reference sequence). The CDR3 bases are TGTGCCAGCAGCCCGACGGGGGACCTAAGCCGCTCTTACGAGCAGTTCTTC. Translated, it gives CASSPTGDLSRSYEQFF.